This T cell receptor (beta chain) came from a study of cytomegalovirus exposure and HLA in healthy donors. About the research overall: Prior work identified under 130 million unique TCR beta sequences in 190 million or so T cells.

Comments on this clone: Antigen unknown.

Both 60 Vbeta primers and 13 Jbeta primers went into the PCR. Libraries were prepared by immunoSEQ multiplex PCR; TCRdb keeps only in-frame clonotypes and omits some of them. The sample contains about 110,000 clones, about 86% of which appear only once. CDR1 and CDR2 from the germline V gene are SGHVS and FQNEAQ. The length of the CDR3 is 16 residues. Trimming removed 5 bases from V and 1 base from J; junction bases left unmatched: 6. Broader study findings: Researchers reported that three CMV-associated chains were confirmed in vitro as CMV antigen-specific. Evidence from a later analysis indicated that most CMV-associated TCR beta chains looked HLA-restricted.

Material for sequencing was PBMCs. The chain employs TRBV7-8 and TRBJ2-2, with 8 positions matching TRBD2. The source is a man in his forties or fifties in good health and CMV-seronegative. The CDR3 here is CASSPGRGRNTGELFF. The CDR3 bases are TGTGCCAGCAGCCCCGGGAGGGGCCGGAACACCGGGGAGCTGTTTTTT.